The source of this T cell receptor (beta chain) is a study of cytomegalovirus exposure and HLA in healthy donors. Study-wide background: Earlier, 110 million or so unique TCR beta sequences were recovered from approximately 180 million T cells by an analysis. An early release of data contained roughly 86 million unique TCRs, which came from HLA-typed donors. General observations from the study: Cytomegalovirus association was listed for 150 to 200 TCR beta chains. In a later analysis, DRB1 alleles had the most associated TCRs; HLA-C alleles the fewest.

PCR employed 60 Vbeta and 13 Jbeta primers. Clones were read by immunoSEQ multiplex PCR, and TCRdb kept only the in-frame ones, dropping some. The data hold roughly 100,000 clones, with around 65% observed a single time. On this clone: The antigen is undetermined.

This clonotype was sampled from a woman aged 50 to 60 in good health and CMV-seronegative. Specimen: PBMCs.

Here the CDR3 DNA reads TGTGCCAGCACCTCCTGGGTAGCGGGAGGCCTAAACCCCTACAATGAGCAGTTCTTC. Translated, it gives CASTSWVAGGLNPYNEQFF. V and J are TRBV21-1 and TRBJ2-1; the table's D call, TRBD2, was not checked against the DNA. TRBV21-1 is recorded as a pseudogene. The CDR3 contains 19 residues.